What follows are 22 T cell receptor beta chains derived from one specimen sequenced in a study of regulatory T cells in long-lasting Graves disease. Regarding time point: persistent/refractory GD, antithyroid drugs over 5 years with positive TRAb. PBMCs provided the RNA from which the TCR library was made. For TCR beta, libraries came from iRepertoire HTBI primers and Arm-PCR of CDR3 regions. TCRdb reprocessed the multiplex PCR reads with MiXCR, giving one entry per CDR3 protein. Seen here are 500,000 to 700,000 distinct CDR3 sequences, approximately 29% observed once, and the top ten hold under 55%. The source was peripheral blood mononuclear cells (PBMCs), collected when the disease was refractory, from a patient treated with antithyroid drugs. Receptors originate from a female donor with Graves disease.

This chain links TRBV18 with TRBJ2-5; D call uncertain. V was clipped by 3 bases and J by 5 bases, with 13 bases between them. The germline CDR1 and CDR2 sequences are KGHSH and LQKENI. This CDR3 is 14 amino acids long. The CDR3 bases are TGTGCCAGCTCACCCACCCTTGGGTTGGAGACCCAGTACTTC. Amino acids: CASSPTLGLETQYF.

This sequence joins TRBV13 and TRBJ1-2; D remains ambiguous. The CDR3 extends over 15 amino acids. The V and J ends lost 1 base and 0 bases respectively, with 9 bases between them. The germline V gene has CDR1 PRHDT and CDR2 FYEKMQ (reference sequence). CDR3 DNA: TGTGCCAGCAGCTTAGATTTGACGGCTAACTATGGCTACACCTTC. This codes for CASSLDLTANYGYTF.

The chain employs TRBV28 and TRBJ2-3; a weak D match, TRBD1 (5 bases). V shed 4 bases and J shed 1 base, with 12 bases lying between them. Germline assignment: CDR1 MDHEN and CDR2 SYDVKM. This CDR3 is built from 15 residues. The CDR3 reads CASSSTGGRTDTQYF. Written as DNA, the CDR3 is TGTGCCAGCAGTTCCACAGGCGGCCGCACAGATACGCAGTATTTT.

The V gene is TRBV20-1, the J gene TRBJ2-1; 13 nucleotides agree with TRBD2. The CDR3 is 16 amino acids. Per germline, CDR1 DFQATT and CDR2 SNEGSKA (reference sequence). V dropped 0 bases and J dropped 2; count of bases not matched to a gene: 1. The CDR3 here is CSAREGLAGTYNEQFF. The DNA for the CDR3 is TGCAGTGCTAGAGAGGGACTAGCGGGAACCTACAATGAGCAGTTCTTC.

This clonotype was observed many times. V is TRBV28 and J is TRBJ1-5; 11 nucleotides line up with TRBD1. The CDR3 sequence is 18 residues long. CDR1 and CDR2 (germline): MDHEN, SYDVKM. V was pared by 5 bases and J by 4 bases, with 13 bases of the junction left unmatched. Here the CDR3 DNA reads TGTGCCAGCAGTCAACCAGGACAGGGGGCGGGATGGAATCAGCCCCAGCATTTT. It is translated as CASSQPGQGAGWNQPQHF.

This clonotype was detected a few times. The CDR3 region is CSASPPQVSYEQYF. The CDR3 coding sequence is TGCAGTGCTAGCCCCCCTCAGGTCTCCTACGAGCAGTACTTC. The chain recombines TRBV20-1 with TRBJ2-7; D uncertain. The CDR3 runs to 14 residues. V gave up 3 bases and J gave up 0 bases, with 12 bases separating them. Germline assignment: CDR1 DFQATT and CDR2 SNEGSKA (reference sequence).

This chain connects TRBV7-6 to TRBJ2-1, with D unresolved. Trimming left V 5 bases short and J 7 bases short, with 15 bases between. CDR1 is SGHVS and CDR2 is FNYEAQ in the germline V gene. CDR3 length equals 14 residues. The CDR3 DNA sequence: TGTGCCAGCAGCCACCCGCTAACCGGTAATGAGCAGTTCTTC. It translates to CASSHPLTGNEQFF.

This clonotype was recorded at least ten times. This CDR3 reads CASAETGQGTEQYF. The DNA for the CDR3 is TGTGCCAGCGCCGAGACGGGACAGGGCACCGAGCAGTACTTC. This chain uses TRBV6-1 with TRBJ2-7; 9 nucleotides agree with TRBD1. CDR3 size: 14 residues. Trimming took 8 bases from V and 6 from J; bases not matched to a gene: 11. Germline V lookup: CDR1 MNHNS, CDR2 SASEGT.

This clonotype was detected only a few times. CDR3: CASRGGEKLFF. The CDR3 DNA is TGTGCCAGCAGGGGTGGAGAAAAACTGTTTTTT. This rearrangement joins TRBV6-2 or TRBV6-3 to TRBJ1-4; D gene unclear. Between the trimmed V and J ends, which lost 6 bases and 8 bases, there was a span of 7 bases. The CDR3 is made up of 11 amino acids. The V gene's germline CDR1 is MNHEY and CDR2 SVGEGT.

The chain combines TRBV29-1 with TRBJ1-2, with D possibly being TRBD1 (5 bases). The V end lost 7 bases, the J end lost 3 bases, and 15 bases lay between the germline ends. Germline assignment: CDR1 SQVTM and CDR2 ANQGSEA. This CDR3 spans 13 amino acids. CDR3 sequence: CSETRVRDYGYTF. As DNA, the CDR3 is TGCAGCGAGACCAGGGTCAGGGACTATGGCTACACCTTC.

The sample holds a few counts of this clonotype. The genes are TRBV30 and TRBJ1-5; TRBD1 agrees at 9 bases. Germline V lookup: CDR1 GTSNPN, CDR2 SVGIG (reference sequence). Trimming at V came to 0 bases and at J to 7 bases, leaving 7 bases not matched to a gene. This CDR3 is 15 amino acids long. The CDR3 DNA follows: TGTGCCTGGAGTGTACAGGACAGGGGCCGGCAGCCCCAGCATTTT. Translation: CAWSVQDRGRQPQHF.

This chain joins TRBV6-1 and TRBJ2-7, with D possibly matching TRBD2 (6 bases). The CDR3 has 15 residues. Trimming stripped 4 bases from V and 4 bases from J, with 17 bases between. The germline CDR1 and CDR2 sequences are MNHNS and SASEGT. In DNA, the CDR3 is TGTGCCAGCAGTGTCGGGAGAGGAGGTGGATACGAGCAGTACTTC. It yields the protein CASSVGRGGGYEQYF.

The J gene is TRBJ2-5, the V gene TRBV29-1, with 12 bases aligning to TRBD1. V trimming: 5 bases; J trimming: 5 bases; junction bases outside the gene matches: 15. Per the germline V gene, CDR1 is SQVTM and CDR2 is ANQGSEA. The CDR3 runs 17 residues. For the CDR3, the DNA is TGCAGCGTTTCATCCGGGACAGGGGGCGCGAACGGGGAGACCCAGTACTTC. Its protein is CSVSSGTGGANGETQYF.

This rearrangement joins TRBV9 to TRBJ1-2; the D gene is possibly TRBD1 (6 bases). CDR1 is SGDLS and CDR2 is YYNGEE in the germline V gene. V was trimmed by 0 bases and J by 7 bases, leaving 13 bases between them. CDR3 length equals 14 residues. The CDR3 region is CASSVATGPGGYTF. CDR3 DNA: TGTGCCAGCAGCGTAGCTACAGGGCCGGGTGGCTACACCTTC.

This clonotype was observed at least ten times. This chain joins TRBV6-1 and TRBJ2-7; D is possibly TRBD1 (6 bases). The CDR3 runs 15 residues. With 1 base removed from V and 4 bases from J, the gap between germline ends came to 14 bases. Germline V lookup: CDR1 MNHNS, CDR2 SASEGT. The CDR3 here is CASSEEGAGAYEQYF. Written as DNA, the CDR3 is TGTGCCAGCAGTGAAGAAGGGGCAGGGGCTTACGAGCAGTACTTC.

The J gene is TRBJ1-2, the V gene TRBV20-1; TRBD1 matches at 8 bases. CDR1 and CDR2 (germline): DFQATT, SNEGSKA (reference sequence). The CDR3 has 13 amino acids. The V and J ends lost 6 bases and 7 bases, in that order; junction bases with no gene match: 10. CDR3 sequence: CSATPDRDAGYTF. The CDR3 nucleotides read TGCAGTGCCACACCGGACAGGGATGCTGGCTACACCTTC.

This clonotype has only a few counts. V usage is TRBV6-1 and J usage is TRBJ1-1, with D unclear. Looked up from germline, CDR1 is MNHNS and CDR2 is SASEGT. V shed 3 bases and J shed 1 base, with 12 bases lying between them. The CDR3 runs to 15 residues. In DNA form, the CDR3 reads TGTGCCAGCAGTGACCGACCGTGGGGGAACACTGAAGCTTTCTTT. This translates into CASSDRPWGNTEAFF.

The genes are TRBV11-1 and TRBJ2-7; 8 nucleotides agree with TRBD2. CDR1 SGHAT and CDR2 FQDESV come from the germline V gene (reference sequence). The CDR3 totals 16 residues. The ends lost 5 bases at V and 2 bases at J; junction bases unmatched: 11. CDR3 DNA sequence: TGTGCCAGCAGCCCCCGCGCTAGCGGGTTTACCTACGAGCAGTACTTC. Amino acid sequence: CASSPRASGFTYEQYF.

This clonotype has more than one count but fewer than ten. One end of the junction fails to match germline, which may point to a read error. The chain has TRBV9 and TRBJ1-1, with TRBD1 matching 7 bases. The germline V gene has CDR1 SGDLS and CDR2 YYNGEE. CDR3 length equals 11 residues. This chain's CDR3 is CASSGPGTEDF. The CDR3 region has the DNA TGTGCCAGCAGCGGCCCCGGGACAGAAGATTTT.

A few counts support this clonotype. The chain is built from TRBV3-1 and TRBJ2-5, with 7 bases aligning to TRBD1. CDR1 is LGHDT, CDR2 YNNKEL, per germline (reference sequence). The junction had 4 bases not matched to a gene; V was cut back by 4 bases and J by 5 bases. The CDR3 extends over 13 amino acids. The CDR3 region has the DNA TGTGCCAGCAGCCGGAAACAGGGGGAGACCCAGTACTTC. Its protein product is CASSRKQGETQYF.

This clonotype was found many times. J is TRBJ2-7 and V is TRBV7-2; 11 nucleotides agree with TRBD2. CDR3 length equals 13 residues. The germline V gene has CDR1 SGHTA and CDR2 FQGNSA. V trimming: 5 bases; J trimming: 3 bases; junction bases outside the gene matches: 0. CDR3 in amino acids: CASSGTSGYEQYF. The CDR3 coding sequence is TGTGCCAGCAGCGGGACTAGCGGCTACGAGCAGTACTTC.

The rearrangement uses TRBV30 and TRBJ1-1; a possible D gene is TRBD1 (5 bases). This CDR3 has 14 amino acids. CDR1 is GTSNPN and CDR2 is SVGIG in the germline V gene (reference sequence). Trimming removed 2 bases at V and 0 bases at J, with 10 bases between. The CDR3 sequence: CAWSHNRLNTEAFF. The CDR3, as DNA: TGTGCCTGGAGTCATAACAGGTTGAACACTGAAGCTTTCTTT.